The clone carrying this T cell receptor beta chain was seen a handful of times. The antigen is not known. This sample is drawn from a study of identical twins. Findings and limits, study-wide: Its conclusions, products of cross-sectional statistical analysis, did not come from following the same donors.

The V end was cut by 0 bases, the J end by 7 bases, with 7 bases between. The CDR3 has 12 amino acids. CDR1 and CDR2 from the germline V gene are SGDLS and YYNGEE. In TCRdb, the 5' RACE reads were re-called with MiXCR into one record per CDR3 protein. The sample lists 210,000 or so distinct CDR3 sequences, around 15% occurring once. This sample was also put to use in a study of T cells expressing NK-cell markers. That source notes: All TCR beta repertoires analysed originated from sorted CD3+CD56+NKG2C+, CD3+CD56+NKG2C- and CD3+CD56-NKG2C+ T cells. Anti-gamma-delta TCR antibody use in several experiments restricted sorting to alpha-beta TCR T cells. The dominant NKG2C+ clonotypes represented about 1.0-7.0% of CD8+ T cells in five to seven donors.

Sequences were obtained from CD8+ T cells sorted from blood. The TCR originated in a woman younger than 30 in good health. The chain joins TRBV9 to TRBJ1-2; no clear D. The CDR3 DNA is TGTGCCAGCAGCGTAGGAGACATTGGCTACACCTTC. Its protein is CASSVGDIGYTF.